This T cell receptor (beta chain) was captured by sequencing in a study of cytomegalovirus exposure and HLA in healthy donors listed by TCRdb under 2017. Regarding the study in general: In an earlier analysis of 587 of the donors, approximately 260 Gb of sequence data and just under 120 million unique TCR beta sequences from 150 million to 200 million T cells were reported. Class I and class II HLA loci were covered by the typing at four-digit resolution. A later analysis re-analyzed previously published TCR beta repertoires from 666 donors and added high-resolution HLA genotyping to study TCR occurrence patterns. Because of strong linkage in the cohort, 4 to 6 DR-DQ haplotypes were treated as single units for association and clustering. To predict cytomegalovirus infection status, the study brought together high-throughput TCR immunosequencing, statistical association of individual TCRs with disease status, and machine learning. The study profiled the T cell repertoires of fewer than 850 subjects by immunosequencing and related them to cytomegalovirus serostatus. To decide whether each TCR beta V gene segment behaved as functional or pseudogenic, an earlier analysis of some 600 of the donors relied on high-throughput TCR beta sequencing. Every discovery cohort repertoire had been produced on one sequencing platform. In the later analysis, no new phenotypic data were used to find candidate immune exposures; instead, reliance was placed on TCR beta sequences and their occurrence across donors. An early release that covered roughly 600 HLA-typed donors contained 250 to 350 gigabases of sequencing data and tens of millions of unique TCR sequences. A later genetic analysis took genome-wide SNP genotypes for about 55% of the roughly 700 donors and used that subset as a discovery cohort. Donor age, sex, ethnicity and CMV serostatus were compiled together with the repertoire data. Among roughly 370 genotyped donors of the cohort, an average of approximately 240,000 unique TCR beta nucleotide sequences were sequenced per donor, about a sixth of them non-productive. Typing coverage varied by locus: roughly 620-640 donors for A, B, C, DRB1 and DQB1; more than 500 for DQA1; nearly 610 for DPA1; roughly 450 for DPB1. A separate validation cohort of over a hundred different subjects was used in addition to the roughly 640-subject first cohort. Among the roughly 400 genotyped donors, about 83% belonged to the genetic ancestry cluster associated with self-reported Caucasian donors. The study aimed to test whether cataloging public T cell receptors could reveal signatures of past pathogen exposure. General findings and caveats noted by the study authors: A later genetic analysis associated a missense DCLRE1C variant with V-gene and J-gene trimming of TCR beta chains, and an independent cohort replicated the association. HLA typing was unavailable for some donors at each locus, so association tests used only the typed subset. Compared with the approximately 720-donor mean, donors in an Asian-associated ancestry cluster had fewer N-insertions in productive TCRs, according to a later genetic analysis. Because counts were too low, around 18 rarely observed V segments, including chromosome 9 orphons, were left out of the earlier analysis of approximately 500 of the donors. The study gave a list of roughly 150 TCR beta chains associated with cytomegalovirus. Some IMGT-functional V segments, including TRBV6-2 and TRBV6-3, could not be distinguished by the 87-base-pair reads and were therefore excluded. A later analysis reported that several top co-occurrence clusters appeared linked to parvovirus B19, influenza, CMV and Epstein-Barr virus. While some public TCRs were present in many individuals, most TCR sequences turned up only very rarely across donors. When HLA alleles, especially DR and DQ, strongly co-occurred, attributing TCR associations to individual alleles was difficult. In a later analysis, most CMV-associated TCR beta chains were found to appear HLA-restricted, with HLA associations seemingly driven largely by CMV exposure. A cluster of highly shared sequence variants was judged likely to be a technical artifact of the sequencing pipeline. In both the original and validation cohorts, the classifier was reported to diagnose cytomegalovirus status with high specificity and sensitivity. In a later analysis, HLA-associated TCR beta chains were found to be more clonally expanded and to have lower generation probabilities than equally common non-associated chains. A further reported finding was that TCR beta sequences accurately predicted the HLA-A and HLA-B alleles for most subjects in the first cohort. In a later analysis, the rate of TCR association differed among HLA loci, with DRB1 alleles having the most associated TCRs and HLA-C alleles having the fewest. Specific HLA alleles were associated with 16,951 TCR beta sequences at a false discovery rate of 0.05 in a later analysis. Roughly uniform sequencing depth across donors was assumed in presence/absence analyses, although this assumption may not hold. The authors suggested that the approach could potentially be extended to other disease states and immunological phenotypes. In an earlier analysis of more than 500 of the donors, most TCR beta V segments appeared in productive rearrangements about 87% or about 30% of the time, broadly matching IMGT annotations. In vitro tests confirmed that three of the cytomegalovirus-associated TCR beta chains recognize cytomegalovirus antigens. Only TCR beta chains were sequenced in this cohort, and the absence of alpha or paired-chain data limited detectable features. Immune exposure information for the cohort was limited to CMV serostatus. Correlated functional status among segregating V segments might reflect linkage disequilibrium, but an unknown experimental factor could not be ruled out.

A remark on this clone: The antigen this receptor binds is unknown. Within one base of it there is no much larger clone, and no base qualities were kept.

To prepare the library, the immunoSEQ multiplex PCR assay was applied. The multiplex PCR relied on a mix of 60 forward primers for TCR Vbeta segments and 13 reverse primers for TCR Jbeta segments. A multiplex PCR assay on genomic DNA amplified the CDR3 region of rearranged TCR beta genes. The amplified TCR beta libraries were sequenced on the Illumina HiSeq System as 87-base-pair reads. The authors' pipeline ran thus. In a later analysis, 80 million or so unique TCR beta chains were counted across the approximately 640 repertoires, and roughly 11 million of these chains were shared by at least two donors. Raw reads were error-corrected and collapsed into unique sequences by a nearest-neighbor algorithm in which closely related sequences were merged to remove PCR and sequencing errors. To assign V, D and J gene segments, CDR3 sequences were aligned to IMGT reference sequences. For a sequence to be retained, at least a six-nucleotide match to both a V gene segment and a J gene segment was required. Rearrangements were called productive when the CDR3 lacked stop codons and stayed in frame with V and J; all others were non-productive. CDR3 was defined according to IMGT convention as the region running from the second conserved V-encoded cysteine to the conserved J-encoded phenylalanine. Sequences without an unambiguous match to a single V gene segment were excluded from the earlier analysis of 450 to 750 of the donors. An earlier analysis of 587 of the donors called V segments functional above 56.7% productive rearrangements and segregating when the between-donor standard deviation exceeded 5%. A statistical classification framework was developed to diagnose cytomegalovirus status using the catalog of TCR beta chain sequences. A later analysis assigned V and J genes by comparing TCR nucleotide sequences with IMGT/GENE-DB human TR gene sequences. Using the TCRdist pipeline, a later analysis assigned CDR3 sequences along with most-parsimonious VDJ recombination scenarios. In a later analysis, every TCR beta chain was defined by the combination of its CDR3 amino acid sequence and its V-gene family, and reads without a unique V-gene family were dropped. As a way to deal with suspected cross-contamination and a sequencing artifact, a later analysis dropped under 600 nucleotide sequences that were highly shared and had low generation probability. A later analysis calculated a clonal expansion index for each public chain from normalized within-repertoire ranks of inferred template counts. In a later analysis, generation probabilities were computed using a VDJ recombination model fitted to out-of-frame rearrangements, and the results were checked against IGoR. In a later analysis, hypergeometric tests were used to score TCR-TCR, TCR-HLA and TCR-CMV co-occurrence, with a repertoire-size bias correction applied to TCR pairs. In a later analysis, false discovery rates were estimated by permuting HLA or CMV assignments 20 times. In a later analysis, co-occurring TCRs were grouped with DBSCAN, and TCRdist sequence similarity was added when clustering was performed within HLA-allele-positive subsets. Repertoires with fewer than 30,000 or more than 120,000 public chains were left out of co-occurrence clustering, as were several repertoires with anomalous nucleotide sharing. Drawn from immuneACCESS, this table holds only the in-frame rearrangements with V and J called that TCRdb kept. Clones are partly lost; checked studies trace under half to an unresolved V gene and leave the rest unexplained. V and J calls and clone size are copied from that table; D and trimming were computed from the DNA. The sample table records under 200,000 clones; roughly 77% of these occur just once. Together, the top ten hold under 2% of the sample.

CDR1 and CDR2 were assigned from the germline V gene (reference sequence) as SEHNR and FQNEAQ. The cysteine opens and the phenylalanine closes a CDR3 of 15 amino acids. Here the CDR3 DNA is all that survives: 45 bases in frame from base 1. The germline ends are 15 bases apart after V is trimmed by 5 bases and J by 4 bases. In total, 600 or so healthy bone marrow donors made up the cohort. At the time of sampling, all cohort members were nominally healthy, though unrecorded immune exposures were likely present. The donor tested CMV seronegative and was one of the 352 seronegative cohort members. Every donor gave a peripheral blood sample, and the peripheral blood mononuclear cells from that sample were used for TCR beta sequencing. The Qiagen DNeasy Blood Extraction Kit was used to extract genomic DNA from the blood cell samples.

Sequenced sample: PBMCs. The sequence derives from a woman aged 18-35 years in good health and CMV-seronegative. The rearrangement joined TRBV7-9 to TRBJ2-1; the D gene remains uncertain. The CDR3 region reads CASSPAGSRYNEQFF. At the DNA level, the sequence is TGTGCCAGCAGCCCTGCCGGTAGCAGATACAATGAGCAGTTCTTC.